Listed here are 28 T cell receptor beta chains from one sample, sequenced in a study of blood T cell repertoires in COVID-19. Clones were sequenced by immunoSEQ multiplex PCR, and TCRdb holds only the in-frame ones, with some missing. The sample includes about 300,000 clones, more than 85% of them seen just once. Sequencing input: peripheral blood. The receptors were gathered from a man between 65 and 85 years old with acute or convalescent COVID-19.

The chain links TRBV5-1 to TRBJ2-4; weak D call: TRBD1 (6 bases). CDR1 is SGHRS, CDR2 YFSETQ, per germline. The CDR3 is 13 amino acids. The ends were cut back, 4 bases at V and 6 bases at J, with 11 bases in the middle. The CDR3 DNA is TGCGCCAGCAGCCCGGAGACAGGAAACATTCAGTACTTC. This gives the protein CASSPETGNIQYF.

The rearrangement links TRBV12-3 or TRBV12-4 to TRBJ1-2; 7 bases map to TRBD1. The CDR3 totals 13 residues. The V segment lost 6 bases and the J segment 6 bases; nucleotides outside the gene matches: 7. The CDR3: CASRAGQVHGYTF. For the CDR3, the DNA is TGTGCCAGCAGGGCAGGACAGGTACATGGCTACACCTTC.

The V and J genes are TRBV10-1 and TRBJ2-6, with 9 bases aligning to TRBD1. The CDR3 spans 21 residues. Germline V gene sequence: CDR1 WNHNN, CDR2 SYGVQD (reference sequence). Germline trimming cut 2 bases from V and 0 bases from J; bases unmatched to any gene: 14. The CDR3 reads CASSEPQAPGQGSSGANVLTF. The CDR3 nucleotides are TGCGCCAGCAGTGAGCCCCAGGCACCGGGACAGGGTTCCTCTGGGGCCAACGTCCTGACTTTC.

V usage is TRBV6-2 or TRBV6-3 and J usage is TRBJ2-1; 8 bases align to TRBD2. J was trimmed by 8 bases and V by 6 bases; bases with no gene match: 12. The germline V gene has CDR1 MNHEY and CDR2 SVGEGT. The CDR3 loop spans 15 amino acids. The CDR3 region is CASRPSAGGGDEQFF. As DNA, the CDR3 is TGTGCCAGCAGACCTAGCGCGGGGGGAGGCGATGAGCAGTTCTTC.

This clone was seen a few times. This rearrangement joins TRBV2 to TRBJ1-1; TRBD1 matches 8 bases. This CDR3 is built from 15 residues. V lost 6 bases, J lost 3 bases, and 9 bases stayed unmatched. The germline gives CDR1 SNHLY, CDR2 FYNNEI. The CDR3 region is CASRGAGGLYTEAFF. CDR3 coding DNA: TGTGCCAGCAGAGGAGCAGGGGGCTTGTACACTGAAGCTTTCTTT.

This chain uses TRBV6-6 with TRBJ1-2; tentatively, D is TRBD1 (6 bases). CDR1 MNHNY and CDR2 SVGAGI come from the germline V gene (reference sequence). V dropped 1 base and J dropped 4 bases, with 10 bases sitting between them. The CDR3 contains 14 residues. The CDR3 spells CASSYLGGLYGYTF. Written as DNA, the CDR3 is TGTGCCAGCAGTTACTTGGGGGGGCTCTATGGCTACACCTTC.

The chain recombines TRBV14 with TRBJ1-1; D is unclear. Germline assignment: CDR1 SGHDN and CDR2 FVKESK. V lost 3 bases, J lost 6 bases, and 14 bases lay in between. The CDR3 loop spans 14 amino acids. DNA of the CDR3: TGTGCCAGCAGCCATAGTACCAGGCCCGCTGAAGCTTTCTTT. Translation gives CASSHSTRPAEAFF.

This chain connects TRBV7-3 to TRBJ2-5; possibly TRBD2 for D (6 bases). Germline V CDR1 and CDR2: SGHTA, FQGTGA. The CDR3 consists of 14 residues. Trimming removed 5 bases from V and 7 bases from J, with 17 bases in between. The CDR3: CASSPGSGEGTQYF. CDR3 nucleotides: TGTGCCAGCAGCCCCGGCTCGGGGGAAGGGACCCAGTACTTC.

The chain couples TRBV11-2 to TRBJ1-5, with 8 bases matching TRBD1. Looked up from germline, CDR1 is SGHAT and CDR2 is FQNNGV. V shed 5 bases and J 3 bases; nucleotides not matched to a gene: 6. The CDR3 totals 15 residues. DNA of the CDR3: TGTGCCAGCAGCCCTGGACAGGGTTACAATCAGCCCCAGCATTTT. It encodes CASSPGQGYNQPQHF.

J is TRBJ2-7 and V is TRBV7-9; D not resolved. Per germline, CDR1 SEHNR and CDR2 FQNEAQ (reference sequence). Trimming removed 2 bases from V and 3 bases from J, with 8 bases in between. The CDR3 is made up of 13 amino acids. CDR3 residues: CASSLFEVYEQYF. CDR3 coding DNA: TGTGCCAGCAGCTTATTTGAGGTCTACGAGCAGTACTTC.

J is TRBJ2-5 and V is TRBV5-1; D remains unclear. Per germline, CDR1 SGHRS and CDR2 YFSETQ. The CDR3 is 14 residues long. The V gene lost 4 bases and the J gene lost 2 bases, with 12 bases spanning the gap. In DNA form, the CDR3 reads TGCGCCAGCAGCCCCGCCGGGTTTCAAGAGACCCAGTACTTC. Amino acids: CASSPAGFQETQYF.

CDR3 sequence reads: CASSYLASSDTQYF. The CDR3 DNA sequence: TGTGCCAGCAGTTACTTGGCTAGTTCAGATACGCAGTATTTT. The genes are TRBV6-2 or TRBV6-3 and TRBJ2-3; D is ambiguous. The CDR3 runs 14 residues. V was cut by 1 base and J by 4 bases, with 9 bases left in between. Per the germline V gene, CDR1 is MNHEY and CDR2 is SVGEGT.

This chain links TRBV19 with TRBJ2-7, with D possibly matching TRBD1 (5 bases). Between the trimmed V and J ends, which lost 6 bases and 3 bases, there was a span of 12 bases. This CDR3 contains 13 residues. Per germline, CDR1 LNHDA and CDR2 SQIVND (reference sequence). CDR3 sequence (DNA): TGTGCCAGTAGCACAGGTCAGAGCTACGAGCAGTACTTC. Translating it yields CASSTGQSYEQYF.

The chain employs TRBV12-3 or TRBV12-4 and TRBJ2-4, with a weak D call TRBD2 (5 bases). V lost 1 base, J lost 5 bases, and 6 bases lay in between. CDR3 length: 13 amino acids. CDR3 protein: CASSLELENIQYF. As DNA, the CDR3 is TGTGCCAGCAGTTTAGAACTAGAAAACATTCAGTACTTC.

This rearrangement joins TRBV4-1 to TRBJ1-2; the D is unclear. The CDR3 extends over 15 amino acids. Germline assignment: CDR1 MGHRA and CDR2 YSYEKL. V was pared by 1 base and J by 8 bases, with 17 bases between. CDR3 protein: CASSQGGREVRGYTF. As DNA, the CDR3 is TGCGCCAGCAGCCAAGGAGGCCGGGAAGTGAGGGGCTACACCTTC.

CDR3 loop: CASSVAPGGKDEQFF. CDR3 nucleotide sequence: TGTGCCAGCAGCGTAGCCCCAGGGGGTAAGGATGAGCAGTTCTTC. The chain recombines TRBV9 with TRBJ2-1; 7 bases align to TRBD1. J gave up 8 bases and V 0 bases, and 8 bases lay outside the gene matches. The CDR3 runs to 15 residues. Per the germline V gene, CDR1 is SGDLS and CDR2 is YYNGEE. The complete variable domain, with remaining parts taken from reference TRBV9 and TRBJ2-1, reads DSGVTQTPKHLITATGQRVTLRCSPRSGDLSVYWYQQSLDQGLQFLIQYYNGEERAKGNILERFSAQQFPDLHSELNLSSLELGDSALYFCASSVAPGGKDEQFFGPGTRLTVL.

The rearrangement uses TRBV28 and TRBJ1-5; D is possibly TRBD1 (5 bases). The CDR3 is 14 amino acids. V dropped 3 bases and J dropped 1 base, with 7 bases sitting between them. Germline V gene data show CDR1 as MDHEN and CDR2 as SYDVKM. The CDR3 nucleotides read TGTGCCAGCAGTTTTGGGGGGAGCAATCAGCCCCAGCATTTT. Encoded protein: CASSFGGSNQPQHF.

The chain uses TRBV28 and TRBJ2-7; TRBD1 matches at 8 bases. Germline V gene data show CDR1 as MDHEN and CDR2 as SYDVKM. CDR3 length: 14 amino acids. V shed 5 bases, J shed 6 bases, and the junction held 9 bases outside the gene matches. CDR3 protein: CASSLGQGLGEQYF. CDR3 coding DNA: TGTGCCAGCAGTCTAGGACAGGGTTTAGGCGAGCAGTACTTC.

This rearrangement joins TRBV5-4 to TRBJ2-1, with a tentative D call TRBD2 (6 bases). Germline V gives CDR1 SGHNT, CDR2 YYREEE (reference sequence). The V and J ends lost 2 bases and 2 bases respectively, with 11 bases between them. This CDR3 region has 15 residues. CDR3 nucleotide sequence: TGTGCCAGCAGCTTTGGAACGGGGGCCTACAATGAGCAGTTCTTC. This translates into CASSFGTGAYNEQFF.

The chain links TRBV1 to TRBJ2-7; the D call TRBD2 from the table was never checked on the DNA. TRBV1 constitutes a pseudogene. The CDR3 is made up of 17 amino acids. The CDR3 region is CTSSQGCVSGRTYEQYF. The CDR3 coding sequence is TGCACCAGCAGCCAAGGTTGCGTTAGCGGGAGGACCTACGAGCAGTACTTC.

The chain combines TRBV29-1 with TRBJ2-3; 7 nucleotides match TRBD1. CDR1 SQVTM and CDR2 ANQGSEA come from the germline V gene. V gave up 6 bases and J gave up 6 bases; unmatched junction bases: 9. The CDR3 length is 13 residues. CDR3 nucleotides: TGCAGCGTCCAGGGACAGCATCTGGATACGCAGTATTTT. Protein sequence: CSVQGQHLDTQYF.

This chain connects TRBV27 to TRBJ1-1, with D perhaps TRBD1 (5 bases). This CDR3 comprises 14 residues. Trimming pared 2 bases from V and 3 bases from J, leaving 10 bases between. Per the germline V gene, CDR1 is MNHEY and CDR2 is SMNVEV (reference sequence). The CDR3 nucleotides are TGTGCCAGCAGTTTAGGGTGGGGCGACACTGAAGCTTTCTTT. Its translation: CASSLGWGDTEAFF.

V is TRBV6-5 and J is TRBJ1-6; a weak D match, TRBD1 (5 bases). The CDR3 sequence is 14 residues long. The germline V gene encodes CDR1 MNHEY and CDR2 SVGAGI. The V end was cut by 6 bases, the J end by 7 bases, with 13 bases between. The CDR3 here is CASRRQGGNSPLHF. The CDR3, as DNA: TGTGCCAGCAGACGGCAGGGTGGAAATTCACCCCTCCACTTT.

J is TRBJ2-7 and V is TRBV28; 12 bases are a match to TRBD2. The CDR3 sequence is 16 residues long. Per the germline V gene, CDR1 is MDHEN and CDR2 is SYDVKM. The ends lost 8 bases at V and 0 bases at J; junction bases unmatched: 8. In nucleotides, the CDR3 is TGTGCCAGCGGACTAGCGGGATCCCCAAGCTCCTACGAGCAGTACTTC. Its protein is CASGLAGSPSSYEQYF.

V gene TRBV12-3 or TRBV12-4 combines with J gene TRBJ1-2; perhaps TRBD1 as D (5 bases). This CDR3 is built from 11 residues. Trimming removed 8 bases at V and 4 bases at J, with 8 bases between. The CDR3 DNA follows: TGTGCCAGCTCCAGGGCCTATGGCTACACCTTC. Protein sequence: CASSRAYGYTF.

The J gene is TRBJ2-7, the V gene TRBV28; 12 bases are shared with TRBD1. In germline, CDR1 is MDHEN, CDR2 SYDVKM. V was pared by 5 bases and J by 7 bases, with 9 bases of the junction left unmatched. There are 15 residues in the CDR3. The CDR3 nucleotides are TGTGCCAGCAGTCCTCCGGGACAGGGGGCGAAAGAGCAGTACTTC. Its protein product is CASSPPGQGAKEQYF.

Concerning this clone: Other DNA sequences from this sample encode an identical CDR3 as well. CDR3 region: CASSFAGMNTEAFF. Written as DNA, the CDR3 is TGCGCCAGCAGCTTCGCGGGAATGAACACTGAAGCTTTCTTT. The chain is built from TRBV5-1 and TRBJ1-1; the D is unclear. The V and J ends lost 2 bases and 0 bases respectively, with 8 bases between them. The CDR3 spans 14 residues. Germline V gene lookup returns CDR1 SGHRS and CDR2 YFSETQ.

This clone showed up just a few times. The J gene is TRBJ2-1, the V gene TRBV7-2; no definite D call. The V end lost 1 base, the J end lost 6 bases, and 16 bases lay between the germline ends. Germline V gives CDR1 SGHTA, CDR2 FQGNSA. This CDR3 is 16 amino acids long. As DNA, the CDR3 is TGTGCCAGCAGCTTAGGTATGGTTTCAGGATCCAATGAGCAGTTCTTC. It encodes CASSLGMVSGSNEQFF.